This T cell receptor (beta chain) was sequenced for a study of CD8 T cells in ankylosing spondylitis. V was shortened by 5 bases and J by 7 bases, with 7 bases between the two germline ends. This CDR3 has 12 residues. Germline V CDR1 and CDR2: SGDLS, YYNGEE. Worth noting for this clonotype: Its antigen is currently unknown.

It was by quantitative 5'-RACE with molecular barcodes that TCR beta libraries were made. MiXCR was run by TCRdb on the 5' RACE reads, yielding one entry per CDR3 protein. The data hold about 150,000 distinct CDR3 sequences, with 40% to 50% observed a single time. The study's findings and limits: Disease-linked clones were found to be CD8+ and relatively rare in peripheral blood. Some motif variants had been reported before (in reactive arthritis synovial fluid and blood). From matched ankylosing spondylitis synovial fluid, disease-linked clones were reportedly recovered at significantly enriched levels.

The chain employs TRBV9 and TRBJ1-6; D is undetermined. This receptor was taken from a male donor with ankylosing spondylitis. Sequencing used synovial fluid, either unsorted or a sorted T cell fraction (not recorded which). Here the CDR3 DNA reads TGTGCCAGCAGGGACGGGAATTCACCCCTCCACTTT. Its protein product is CASRDGNSPLHF.